This passage covers 26 T cell receptor beta chains from one sample sequenced in a study of blood T cell repertoires in COVID-19. The method was immunoSEQ multiplex PCR; TCRdb's version includes in-frame clones alone and lacks a portion of them. Counted here are around 200,000 clones, 86% occurring once; the ten biggest clones make up about 6%. Sequencing input: PBMCs or T cells enriched from blood (not recorded which). These receptors were taken from a man aged 40-55 years with acute COVID-19.

The chain uses TRBV2 and TRBJ1-1; TRBD1 aligns across 9 bases. This CDR3 spans 15 amino acids. V shed 6 bases and J 5 bases; nucleotides not matched to a gene: 10. CDR1 and CDR2 from the germline V gene are SNHLY and FYNNEI. CDR3 sequence (DNA): TGTGCCAGCAGCGAGTCGGGACAGGGAAGGACTGAAGCTTTCTTT. Translation gives CASSESGQGRTEAFF.

The chain combines TRBV5-1 with TRBJ2-1; D remains unclear. The CDR3 sequence is 14 residues long. CDR1 and CDR2 (germline): SGHRS, YFSETQ. Deletions cut 1 base from V and 5 bases from J, with 10 bases between. The CDR3 here is CASSLRGGNNEQFF. CDR3 sequence (DNA): TGCGCCAGCAGCTTGCGAGGTGGAAACAATGAGCAGTTCTTC.

The chain is built from TRBV28 and TRBJ1-5; D remains unclear. The CDR3 sequence is 14 residues long. Trimming shortened V by 8 bases and J by 7 bases, and 18 bases separated the two germline ends. Germline V gene lookup returns CDR1 MDHEN and CDR2 SYDVKM. Here the CDR3 reads CASYDPYREQPQHF. The CDR3 DNA reads as TGTGCCAGCTACGACCCTTATCGGGAACAGCCCCAGCATTTT. Combining the CDR3 with reference TRBV28 and TRBJ1-5 gives the whole variable domain DVKVTQSSRYLVKRTGEKVFLECVQDMDHENMFWYRQDPGLGLRLIYFSYDVKMKEKGDIPEGYSVSREKKERFSLILESASTNQTSMYLCASYDPYREQPQHFGDGTRLSIL.

The chain recombines TRBV29-1 with TRBJ1-3; D call uncertain. The CDR3 totals 14 residues. Trimming removed 7 bases from V and 0 bases from J, with 13 bases in between. Germline values: CDR1 SQVTM, CDR2 ANQGSEA. CDR3 region: CSAFGRDSGNTIYF. DNA of the CDR3: TGCAGCGCATTCGGGAGGGACTCTGGAAACACCATATATTTT.

The chain joins TRBV10-3 to TRBJ1-2, with 8 bases that match TRBD1. The CDR3 runs 13 residues. The V gene's germline CDR1 is ENHRY and CDR2 SYGVKD. J was trimmed by 5 bases and V by 6 bases; bases with no gene match: 5. CDR3 amino acids: CAISPGQAYGYTF. CDR3 sequence (DNA): TGTGCCATCAGCCCGGGACAGGCATATGGCTACACCTTC.

V usage is TRBV6-5 and J usage is TRBJ2-7; 11 nucleotides line up with TRBD2. The J segment lost 1 base and the V segment lost 4 bases, leaving 6 bases of the junction unmatched. This CDR3 is 16 amino acids long. CDR1 and CDR2 (germline): MNHEY, SVGAGI. In DNA form, the CDR3 reads TGTGCCAGCAGTTCATTAGCGGGAGGGGGATCCTACGAGCAGTACTTC. Translation: CASSSLAGGGSYEQYF.

This chain links TRBV30 with TRBJ2-2; weak D call: TRBD1 (6 bases). This CDR3 contains 17 residues. Per the germline V gene, CDR1 is GTSNPN and CDR2 is SVGIG (reference sequence). The V end lost 0 bases, the J end lost 5 bases, and 19 bases lay between the germline ends. The CDR3 is CAWSVRRISGVTGELFF. CDR3 nucleotides: TGTGCCTGGAGTGTACGAAGGATTTCAGGGGTAACCGGGGAGCTGTTTTTT.

The chain has TRBV4-1 and TRBJ1-4, with 7 bases that match TRBD1. Germline V gene lookup returns CDR1 MGHRA and CDR2 YSYEKL. The CDR3 contains 18 residues. Trimming at V came to 4 bases and at J to 4 bases, leaving 15 bases not matched to a gene. CDR3 residues: CASSLPGQSSQDNEKLFF. In DNA, the CDR3 is TGCGCCAGCAGCCTCCCGGGACAGTCCTCTCAAGATAATGAAAAACTGTTTTTT.

The sample holds a few counts of this clone. This chain joins TRBV28 and TRBJ1-2; the D gene is possibly TRBD1 (5 bases). The germline V and J ends were trimmed by 2 bases and 6 bases, with 19 bases remaining between them. The germline CDR1 and CDR2 sequences are MDHEN and SYDVKM. There are 16 residues in the CDR3. CDR3 loop: CASSLGGVGIRNGYTF. CDR3 sequence (DNA): TGTGCCAGCAGTTTAGGGGGGGTAGGGATTAGGAATGGCTACACCTTC.

The CDR3 coding sequence is TGTGCCAGCAGCCCCTACCTCGGACTAGCGGATAGAGGGAATGAGCAGTTCTTC. Amino acids: CASSPYLGLADRGNEQFF. The chain links TRBV7-2 to TRBJ2-1, with TRBD2 matching over 10 bases. CDR1 and CDR2 (germline): SGHTA, FQGNSA. Trimming cost V 5 bases and J 7 bases; bases outside gene matches: 17. This CDR3 contains 18 residues.

V is TRBV30 and J is TRBJ1-2; the D is unclear. Germline CDR1 is GTSNPN and CDR2 is SVGIG (reference sequence). CDR3 length: 11 residues. Deletions cut 0 bases from V and 13 bases from J, with 12 bases between. The CDR3 is CAWSVNRGSTF. The CDR3 bases are TGTGCCTGGAGTGTAAACCGAGGGTCCACCTTC.

The CDR3 reads CASNPGQGTETQYF. The CDR3 nucleotides read TGTGCCAGCAACCCCGGACAGGGGACCGAGACCCAGTACTTC. The rearrangement links TRBV7-9 to TRBJ2-5, with 9 positions matching TRBD1. Germline V gene lookup returns CDR1 SEHNR and CDR2 FQNEAQ (reference sequence). Trimming took 7 bases from V and 5 from J; bases not matched to a gene: 8. The CDR3 has 14 amino acids.

The V gene is TRBV13, the J gene TRBJ1-4; D unresolved. The V gene lost 6 bases and the J gene lost 7 bases, with 12 bases spanning the gap. The germline V gene encodes CDR1 PRHDT and CDR2 FYEKMQ (reference sequence). The CDR3 extends over 13 amino acids. The CDR3 DNA sequence: TGTGCCAGCAGGAGAAACGCAGGTGAAAAACTGTTTTTT. Translation gives CASRRNAGEKLFF.

This clone has more than one count but fewer than ten. This sequence joins TRBV20-1 and TRBJ1-1; D unclear. Between the trimmed V and J ends, which lost 3 bases and 10 bases, there was a span of 15 bases. Germline values: CDR1 DFQATT, CDR2 SNEGSKA (reference sequence). This CDR3 has 12 residues. This CDR3 is CSASPGTRGAFF. CDR3 coding DNA: TGCAGTGCTAGTCCGGGTACCCGCGGAGCTTTCTTT.

The chain combines TRBV7-2 with TRBJ2-1; no reliable D call. The CDR3 is 13 amino acids. Germline loops: CDR1 SGHTA, CDR2 FQGNSA. V was clipped by 5 bases and J by 10 bases, with 15 bases between them. The DNA of the CDR3 is TGTGCCAGCAGCGGGCATATAGTAAGCGAGCAGTTCTTC. Translated: CASSGHIVSEQFF.

This chain joins TRBV5-1 and TRBJ2-3; 8 bases agree with TRBD2. Looked up from germline, CDR1 is SGHRS and CDR2 is YFSETQ. Trimming at V came to 0 bases and at J to 2 bases, leaving 2 bases not matched to a gene. The CDR3 is 15 residues long. This chain's CDR3 is CASSLAAGVTDTQYF. In nucleotides, the CDR3 is TGCGCCAGCAGCTTGGCAGCGGGGGTCACAGATACGCAGTATTTT.

V usage is TRBV7-9 and J usage is TRBJ1-1; 7 positions match TRBD1. The CDR3 is made up of 14 amino acids. V shed 5 bases and J 2 bases; nucleotides not matched to a gene: 5. Germline CDR1 is SEHNR and CDR2 is FQNEAQ (reference sequence). This CDR3 is CASSPTGSNTEAFF. The CDR3 region has the DNA TGTGCCAGCAGCCCGACAGGGTCCAACACTGAAGCTTTCTTT.

The V call is TRBV10-3, the J call TRBJ2-3, with TRBD1 as a possible D gene (6 bases). Germline CDR1 and CDR2: ENHRY and SYGVKD. This CDR3 is 15 amino acids long. V gave up 3 bases and J gave up 4 bases, with 14 bases separating them. The CDR3 DNA reads as TGTGCCATCAGTGAACGGTCAGGGGCCGCAGATACGCAGTATTTT. Amino acid sequence: CAISERSGAADTQYF.

The chain carries TRBV7-2 and TRBJ2-5; D is possibly TRBD1 (6 bases). The V gene lost 7 bases and the J gene lost 4 bases, with 13 bases spanning the gap. This CDR3 contains 13 residues. Germline V gives CDR1 SGHTA, CDR2 FQGNSA. The CDR3, as DNA: TGTGCCAGCAACCGGGACAAAGGAGAGACCCAGTACTTC. This sequence encodes CASNRDKGETQYF.

This sequence joins TRBV25-1 and TRBJ1-1, with D unclear. Per the germline V gene, CDR1 is MGHDK and CDR2 is SYGVNS. Trimming cost V 0 bases and J 1 base, with 9 bases left between them. The CDR3 extends over 15 amino acids. CDR3 in amino acids: CASSEYIEANTEAFF. CDR3 sequence (DNA): TGTGCCAGCAGTGAATATATTGAGGCGAACACTGAAGCTTTCTTT.

This clone was seen a single time. The V and J genes are TRBV28 and TRBJ2-1; D is unclear. The CDR3 totals 12 residues. The germline CDR1 and CDR2 sequences are MDHEN and SYDVKM. V was clipped by 3 bases and J by 9 bases, with 9 bases between them. Written as DNA, the CDR3 is TGTGCCAGCAGTTTGGTCCAGTCTGAGCAGTTCTTC. This codes for CASSLVQSEQFF.

The genes are TRBV18 and TRBJ2-1, with 12 bases that match TRBD2. The CDR3 length is 15 residues. Germline CDR1 KGHSH, CDR2 LQKENI. V was pared by 5 bases and J by 4 bases, with 3 bases of the junction left unmatched. CDR3 DNA sequence: TGTGCCAGCTCATCCGGGACTAGCGGGTACAATGAGCAGTTCTTC. Amino acids: CASSSGTSGYNEQFF.

The J gene is TRBJ2-3, the V gene TRBV4-3, with D unclear. The CDR3 consists of 16 residues. V was cut by 0 bases and J by 0 bases, with 10 bases left in between. The germline V gene has CDR1 LGHNA and CDR2 YSLEER. Here the CDR3 reads CASSQDTSVSTDTQYF. CDR3 DNA sequence: TGCGCCAGCAGCCAAGATACGAGCGTTAGCACAGATACGCAGTATTTT.

The chain links TRBV6-5 to TRBJ2-1; D may be TRBD2 (5 bases). CDR1 and CDR2 from the germline V gene are MNHEY and SVGAGI. V dropped 7 bases and J dropped 0 bases, with 13 bases sitting between them. The CDR3 covers 15 residues. The CDR3 nucleotides read TGTGCCAGCACACCCGCTGGGAGCTCCTACAATGAGCAGTTCTTC. Residues: CASTPAGSSYNEQFF.

The chain joins TRBV28 to TRBJ2-1; possibly TRBD2 for D (5 bases). V was cut by 4 bases and J by 9 bases, with 13 bases left in between. Germline loops: CDR1 MDHEN, CDR2 SYDVKM. The CDR3 contains 13 residues. As DNA, the CDR3 is TGTGCCAGCAGTTCGACTAAAACGGGTGAGCAGTTCTTC. This translates into CASSSTKTGEQFF.

J is TRBJ2-3 and V is TRBV27; TRBD2 matches at 11 bases. Looked up from germline, CDR1 is MNHEY and CDR2 is SMNVEV (reference sequence). V was pared by 6 bases and J by 7 bases, with 9 bases of the junction left unmatched. The CDR3 spans 15 residues. The CDR3 loop is CASSLTTSGTHTQYF. CDR3 DNA: TGTGCCAGCAGCCTTACGACTAGCGGGACGCATACGCAGTATTTT.